The 18 T cell receptor beta chains presented below share a single source sample, sequenced in a study of response to subunit inactivated influenza vaccine. TCRdb reprocessed the RT-PCR reads with MiXCR, giving one entry per CDR3 protein. The sample holds about 780,000 distinct CDR3 sequences, approximately 17% seen once. The source was PBMCs from blood, collected about 5 days after vaccination. The receptors stem from a man aged 50-60 years who received an inactivated influenza vaccine.

This clonotype appeared a few times. The V gene is TRBV20-1, the J gene TRBJ1-3; a possible D gene is TRBD1 (6 bases). The V gene lost 5 bases and the J gene lost 2 bases, with 16 bases spanning the gap. Germline CDR1 and CDR2: DFQATT and SNEGSKA (reference sequence). The CDR3 loop spans 15 amino acids. CDR3 sequence reads: CSAGTNQGPGNTIYF. The CDR3 nucleotides are TGCAGTGCTGGCACTAACCAGGGGCCTGGAAACACCATATATTTT.

The genes are TRBV7-2 and TRBJ2-7; tentatively, D is TRBD1 or TRBD2 (5 bases each). This CDR3 contains 14 residues. Germline assignment: CDR1 SGHTA and CDR2 FQGNSA. V lost 3 bases, J lost 4 bases, and 13 bases lay in between. CDR3 nucleotides: TGTGCCAGCAGCTTGGTATTTGGGGGATACGAGCAGTACTTC. As protein: CASSLVFGGYEQYF.

The chain joins TRBV25-1 to TRBJ2-1, with D maybe TRBD2 (6 bases). This CDR3 region has 18 residues. Germline CDR1 MGHDK, CDR2 SYGVNS. Trimming removed 8 bases at V and 1 base at J, with 24 bases between. CDR3 protein: CASQPYSSVSLSYNEQFF. In nucleotides, the CDR3 is TGTGCCAGCCAGCCCTATTCTAGCGTATCCCTTTCCTACAATGAGCAGTTCTTC.

This clonotype was recorded a few times. This sequence joins TRBV5-1 and TRBJ2-5; either TRBD1 or TRBD2 may supply D (6 bases each). The CDR3 sequence is 14 residues long. Trimming pared 4 bases from V and 2 bases from J, leaving 12 bases between. Germline CDR1 and CDR2: SGHRS and YFSETQ. CDR3 protein: CASSRGTQQETQYF. CDR3 bases: TGCGCCAGCAGCCGCGGGACACAGCAAGAGACCCAGTACTTC. Drawing the rest from reference TRBV5-1 and TRBJ2-5, the complete variable domain is KAGVTQTPRYLIKTRGQQVTLSCSPISGHRSVSWYQQTPGQGLQFLFEYFSETQRNKGNFPGRFSGRQFSNSRSEMNVSTLELGDSALYLCASSRGTQQETQYFGPGTRLLVL.

CDR3 region: CASSLAGVDEQYF. The CDR3, as DNA: TGTGCCAGCAGTTTAGCGGGAGTCGACGAGCAGTACTTC. The genes are TRBV12-3 or TRBV12-4 and TRBJ2-7; the D gene is possibly TRBD2 (5 bases). The CDR3 loop spans 13 amino acids. V lost 0 bases and J lost 5, with 8 bases in between.

This clonotype was picked up a small number of times. V usage is TRBV7-9 and J usage is TRBJ1-5, with a possible D match to TRBD1 (6 bases). The CDR3 has 15 amino acids. Germline V lookup: CDR1 SEHNR, CDR2 FQNEAQ (reference sequence). V lost 5 bases to trimming and J lost 5 bases, with 16 bases between them. The CDR3 is CASSPFKGVDQPQHF. The CDR3 DNA sequence: TGTGCCAGCAGCCCTTTTAAGGGGGTGGATCAGCCCCAGCATTTT.

This clonotype is a singleton in its sample. V usage is TRBV6-2 or TRBV6-3 and J usage is TRBJ2-5; tentative D call: TRBD2 (5 bases). Germline V gene lookup returns CDR1 MNHEY and CDR2 SVGEGT. V was shortened by 10 bases and J by 5 bases, with 20 bases between the two germline ends. The CDR3 length is 14 residues. The CDR3 protein is CAITPGSVRETQYF. In DNA form, the CDR3 reads TGTGCCATCACGCCGGGATCAGTCCGGGAGACCCAGTACTTC.

This clonotype was picked up many times. The chain carries TRBV5-1 and TRBJ2-7; D is unclear. V lost 4 bases, J lost 3 bases, and 17 bases lay in between. Looked up from germline, CDR1 is SGHRS and CDR2 is YFSETQ. This CDR3 is built from 15 residues. CDR3 protein: CASSAMTGPNYEQYF. CDR3 coding DNA: TGCGCCAGCAGCGCCATGACCGGGCCTAACTACGAGCAGTACTTC.

This clonotype was observed many times. The chain joins TRBV29-1 to TRBJ1-1, with 7 bases fitting TRBD1. The V and J ends lost 4 bases and 12 bases, in that order; junction bases with no gene match: 11. The length of the CDR3 is 12 residues. Germline CDR1 reads SQVTM; CDR2 reads ANQGSEA. The CDR3 DNA reads TGCAGCGTTGTTGGGCAGGGGGGCAACTCTTTCTTT. Its translation: CSVVGQGGNSFF.

This chain uses TRBV5-1 with TRBJ2-2; D is perhaps TRBD1 (6 bases). The germline V and J ends were trimmed by 1 base and 3 bases, with 10 bases remaining between them. Per the germline V gene, CDR1 is SGHRS and CDR2 is YFSETQ. The CDR3 extends over 15 amino acids. CDR3 bases: TGCGCCAGCAGCTTGCTGCAGGGGTACACCGGGGAGCTGTTTTTT. Translated, it gives CASSLLQGYTGELFF.

The rearrangement uses TRBV9 and TRBJ2-7, with 11 bases matching TRBD1. In germline, CDR1 is SGDLS, CDR2 YYNGEE. The CDR3 is 14 amino acids. V gave up 3 bases and J gave up 6 bases; unmatched junction bases: 5. Here the CDR3 reads CASSGGQGAREQYF. The CDR3 DNA follows: TGTGCCAGCAGCGGAGGACAGGGGGCGCGCGAGCAGTACTTC.

This sequence joins TRBV7-2 and TRBJ2-7; possible D gene TRBD1, 6 bases. Germline V gene sequence: CDR1 SGHTA, CDR2 FQGNSA. This CDR3 has 15 amino acids. Between the trimmed V and J ends, which lost 5 bases and 0 bases, there was a span of 14 bases. CDR3: CASSASGHSSYEQYF. The CDR3 DNA reads as TGTGCCAGCAGCGCCTCGGGACACAGCTCCTACGAGCAGTACTTC.

This clonotype was detected many times. The CDR3 nucleotides are TGCAGTGCTAGGCTTACAGAATACTATGGCTACACCTTC. Residues: CSARLTEYYGYTF. V usage is TRBV20-1 and J usage is TRBJ1-2; D is unresolved. The CDR3 totals 13 residues. CDR1 DFQATT and CDR2 SNEGSKA come from the germline V gene (reference sequence). The V gene lost 3 bases and the J gene lost 3 bases, with 11 bases spanning the gap.

The chain is built from TRBV24-1 and TRBJ1-2; D is undetermined. V was pared by 1 base and J by 8 bases, with 7 bases between. CDR3 size: 12 residues. Germline values: CDR1 KGHDR, CDR2 SFDVKD. CDR3 DNA: TGTGCCACCAGTGATTTTGAAGAAGGCTACACCTTC. Protein sequence: CATSDFEEGYTF.

The CDR3: CASSPRTGFSNEQYF. The CDR3 coding sequence is TGTGCCAGCTCACCCAGGACAGGGTTTAGCAACGAGCAGTACTTC. The chain combines TRBV18 with TRBJ2-7, with 8 bases lining up with TRBD1. Germline CDR1 is KGHSH and CDR2 is LQKENI. There are 15 residues in the CDR3. V was pared by 3 bases and J by 5 bases, with 9 bases of the junction left unmatched.

The chain links TRBV7-9 to TRBJ2-3; D gene unclear. This CDR3 contains 14 residues. The germline gives CDR1 SEHNR, CDR2 FQNEAQ (reference sequence). The V end was cut by 3 bases, the J end by 0 bases, with 7 bases between. CDR3 protein: CASSFLVSTDTQYF. CDR3 coding DNA: TGTGCCAGCAGCTTCCTCGTCAGCACAGATACGCAGTATTTT.

This chain uses TRBV20-1 with TRBJ2-7, with D possibly TRBD2 on 6 matching bases. Trimming took 0 bases from V and 4 from J, leaving 10 bases between them. This CDR3 is 13 amino acids long. CDR1 and CDR2 (germline): DFQATT, SNEGSKA (reference sequence). CDR3 DNA sequence: TGCAGTGCTAGAGATACTAGCAGGTACGAGCAGTACTTC. Its protein product is CSARDTSRYEQYF.

This chain links TRBV15 with TRBJ1-1, with D uncertain. CDR1 LNHNV and CDR2 YYDKDF come from the germline V gene (reference sequence). The V end lost 0 bases, the J end lost 4 bases, and 9 bases lay between the germline ends. The CDR3 covers 14 residues. The DNA for the CDR3 is TGTGCCACCAGCAGAGATCCGATGGGCACTGAAGCTTTCTTT. It is translated as CATSRDPMGTEAFF.